This T cell receptor beta chain was sequenced for a study of T cell responses to AZD1222 COVID-19 vaccine. Points from the study as a whole: Females outnumbered males among donors, who were mostly white British; clonal diversity was possibly underestimated. Just a handful of AZD1222 recipients were seropositive at baseline. The reported proportion of spike-specific TCRs targeting unmutated variant regions was nearly half. The span of vaccine-associated CD4 TCRs extended across spike, with dominance at 160-218 and 743-854.

This clone was found a few times. Its target is not known. Germline V lookup: CDR1 SGHAT, CDR2 FQDESV (reference sequence). V was trimmed by 2 bases and J by 5 bases, leaving 7 bases between them. The CDR3 spans 14 residues. Data came from immunoSEQ multiplex PCR; TCRdb stores just in-frame clones and leaves some out. The table shows around 75,000 clones, with roughly 88% occurring only once. The TCR was taken from an adult who received the MenACWY meningococcal vaccine as a control. Sample: peripheral blood, taken 28 days after the second dose of the MenACWY control vaccine. This chain connects TRBV11-1 to TRBJ1-6; D not certain. The CDR3 loop is CASSLTGNNSPLHF. CDR3 DNA sequence: TGTGCCAGCAGCTTAACCGGGAATAATTCACCCCTCCACTTT.